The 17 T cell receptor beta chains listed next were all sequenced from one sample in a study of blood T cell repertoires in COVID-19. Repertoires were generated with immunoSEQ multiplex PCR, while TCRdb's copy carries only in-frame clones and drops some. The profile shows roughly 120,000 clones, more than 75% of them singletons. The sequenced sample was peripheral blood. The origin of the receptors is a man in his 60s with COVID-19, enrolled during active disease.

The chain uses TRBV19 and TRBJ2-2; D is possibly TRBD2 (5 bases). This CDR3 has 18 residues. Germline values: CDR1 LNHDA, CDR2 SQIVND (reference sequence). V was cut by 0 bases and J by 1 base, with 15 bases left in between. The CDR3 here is CASSIEASGFLNTGELFF. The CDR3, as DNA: TGTGCCAGTAGTATAGAAGCGAGCGGATTTTTGAACACCGGGGAGCTGTTTTTT.

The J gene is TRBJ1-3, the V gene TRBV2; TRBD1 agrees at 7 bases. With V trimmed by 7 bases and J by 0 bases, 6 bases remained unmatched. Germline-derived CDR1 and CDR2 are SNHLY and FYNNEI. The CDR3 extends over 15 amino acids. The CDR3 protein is CASKLDRPSGNTIYF. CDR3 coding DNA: TGTGCCAGCAAACTGGACAGGCCCTCTGGAAACACCATATATTTT.

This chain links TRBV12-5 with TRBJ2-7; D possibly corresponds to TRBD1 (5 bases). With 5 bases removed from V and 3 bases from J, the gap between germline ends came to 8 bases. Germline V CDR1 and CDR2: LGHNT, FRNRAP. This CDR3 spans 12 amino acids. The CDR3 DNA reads TGTGCTAGTGGTCCTGACAGCTACGAGCAGTACTTC. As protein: CASGPDSYEQYF.

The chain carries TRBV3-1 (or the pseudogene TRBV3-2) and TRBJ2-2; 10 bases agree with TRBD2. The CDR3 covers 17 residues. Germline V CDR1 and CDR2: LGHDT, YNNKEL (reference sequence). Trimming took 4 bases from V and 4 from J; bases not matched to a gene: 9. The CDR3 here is CASSRPLAGVSTGELFF. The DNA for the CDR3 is TGTGCCAGCAGCCGCCCTCTAGCGGGAGTGAGCACCGGGGAGCTGTTTTTT.

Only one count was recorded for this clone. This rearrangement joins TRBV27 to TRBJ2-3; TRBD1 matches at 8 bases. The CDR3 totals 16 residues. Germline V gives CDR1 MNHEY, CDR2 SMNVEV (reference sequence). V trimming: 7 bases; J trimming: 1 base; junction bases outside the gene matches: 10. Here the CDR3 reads CASTRQGTGGTDTQYF. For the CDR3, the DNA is TGTGCCAGCACCAGACAGGGGACCGGGGGCACAGATACGCAGTATTTT.

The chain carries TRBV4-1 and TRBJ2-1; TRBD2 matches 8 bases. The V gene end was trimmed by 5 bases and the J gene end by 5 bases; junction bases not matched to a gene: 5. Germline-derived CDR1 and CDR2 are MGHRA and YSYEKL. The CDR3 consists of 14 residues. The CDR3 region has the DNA TGCGCCAGCAGCTGGACTAGCTGGGACAATGAGCAGTTCTTC. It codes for CASSWTSWDNEQFF.

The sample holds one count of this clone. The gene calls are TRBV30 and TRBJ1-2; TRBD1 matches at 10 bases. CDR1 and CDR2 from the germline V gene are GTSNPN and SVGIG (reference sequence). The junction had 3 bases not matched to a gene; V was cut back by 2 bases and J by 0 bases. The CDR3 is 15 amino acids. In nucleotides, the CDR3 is TGTGCCTGGAGTCTGGACAGGGGGGCTAACTATGGCTACACCTTC. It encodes CAWSLDRGANYGYTF. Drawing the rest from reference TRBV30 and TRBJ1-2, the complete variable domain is SQTIHQWPATLVQPVGSPLSLECTVEGTSNPNLYWYRQAAGRGLQLLFYSVGIGQISSEVPQNLSASRPQDRQFILSSKKLLLSDSGFYLCAWSLDRGANYGYTFGSGTRLTVV.

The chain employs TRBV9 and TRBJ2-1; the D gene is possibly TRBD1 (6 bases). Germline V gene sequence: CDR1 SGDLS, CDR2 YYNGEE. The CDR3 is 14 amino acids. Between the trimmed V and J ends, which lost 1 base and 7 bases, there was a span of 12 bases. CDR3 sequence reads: CASSVMRQANEQFF. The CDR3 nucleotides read TGTGCCAGCAGCGTAATGAGACAGGCGAATGAGCAGTTCTTC.

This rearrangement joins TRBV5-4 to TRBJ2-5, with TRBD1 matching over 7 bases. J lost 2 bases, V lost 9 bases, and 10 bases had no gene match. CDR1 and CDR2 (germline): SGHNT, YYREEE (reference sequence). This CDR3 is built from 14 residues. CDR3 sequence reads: CATGGSRLQETQYF. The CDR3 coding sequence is TGTGCCACAGGGGGTAGCCGCTTACAAGAGACCCAGTACTTC.

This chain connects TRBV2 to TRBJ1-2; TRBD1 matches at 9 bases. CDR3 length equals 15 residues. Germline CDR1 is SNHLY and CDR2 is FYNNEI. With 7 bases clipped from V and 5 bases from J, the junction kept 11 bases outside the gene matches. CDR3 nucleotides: TGTGCCAGCAAGAAAGACAGGGGGGCTTCGTATGGCTACACCTTC. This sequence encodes CASKKDRGASYGYTF. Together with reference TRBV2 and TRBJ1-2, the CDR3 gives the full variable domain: EPEVTQTPSHQVTQMGQEVILRCVPISNHLYFYWYRQILGQKVEFLVSFYNNEISEKSEIFDDQFSVERPDGSNFTLKIRSTKLEDSAMYFCASKKDRGASYGYTFGSGTRLTVV.

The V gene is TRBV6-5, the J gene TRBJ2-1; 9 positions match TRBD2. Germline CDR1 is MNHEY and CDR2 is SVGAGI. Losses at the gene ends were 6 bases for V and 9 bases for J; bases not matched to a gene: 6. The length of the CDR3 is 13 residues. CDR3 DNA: TGTGCCAGCAGGAAAGAGCGGGAGGTTGAGCAGTTCTTC. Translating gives CASRKEREVEQFF.

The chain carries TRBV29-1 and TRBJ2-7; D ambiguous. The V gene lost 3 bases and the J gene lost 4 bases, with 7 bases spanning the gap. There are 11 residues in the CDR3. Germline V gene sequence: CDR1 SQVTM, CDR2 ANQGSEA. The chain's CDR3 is CSVEVLYEQYF. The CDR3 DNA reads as TGCAGCGTTGAGGTTCTATACGAGCAGTACTTC.

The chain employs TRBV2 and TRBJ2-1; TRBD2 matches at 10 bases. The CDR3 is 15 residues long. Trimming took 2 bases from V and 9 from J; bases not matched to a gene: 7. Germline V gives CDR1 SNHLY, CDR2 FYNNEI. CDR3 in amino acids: CASSERASGSLEQFF. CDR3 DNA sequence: TGTGCCAGCAGTGAACGGGCTAGCGGGAGTCTTGAGCAGTTCTTC.

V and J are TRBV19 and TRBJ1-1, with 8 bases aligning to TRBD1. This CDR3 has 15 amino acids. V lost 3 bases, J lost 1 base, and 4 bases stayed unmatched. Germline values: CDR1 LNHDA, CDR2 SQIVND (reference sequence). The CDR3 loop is CASSIGGQANTEAFF. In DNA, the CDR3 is TGTGCCAGTAGTATTGGGGGACAGGCGAACACTGAAGCTTTCTTT.

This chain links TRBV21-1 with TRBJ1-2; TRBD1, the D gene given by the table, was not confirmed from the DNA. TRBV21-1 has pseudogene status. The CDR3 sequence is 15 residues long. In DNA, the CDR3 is TGTGCCAGCAGCAAAGAAACCGACAACAACTATGGCTACACCTTC. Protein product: CASSKETDNNYGYTF.

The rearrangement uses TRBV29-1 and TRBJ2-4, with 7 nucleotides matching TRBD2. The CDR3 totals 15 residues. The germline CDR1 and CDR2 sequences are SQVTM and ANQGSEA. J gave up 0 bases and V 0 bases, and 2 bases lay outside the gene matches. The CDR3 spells CSVEEWGGAKNIQYF. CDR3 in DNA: TGCAGCGTTGAAGAATGGGGGGGAGCCAAAAACATTCAGTACTTC.

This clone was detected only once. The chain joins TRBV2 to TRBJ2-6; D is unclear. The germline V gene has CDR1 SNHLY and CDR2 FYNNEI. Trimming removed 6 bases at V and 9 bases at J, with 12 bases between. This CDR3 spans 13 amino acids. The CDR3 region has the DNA TGTGCCAGCAGCGAGGAAACGATCAACGTCCTGACTTTC. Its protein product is CASSEETINVLTF.